Presented here are 19 T cell receptor beta chains from one specimen sequenced in a study of regulatory T cells in long-lasting Graves disease. Time point here: newly diagnosed GD, antithyroid drugs for less than 3 months. From PBMCs, RNA was extracted and then used to make the TCR library. Construction of TCR beta libraries relied on iRepertoire HTBI primers and on Arm-PCR targeting CDR3 regions. TCRdb redid the calling of the multiplex PCR reads with MiXCR, one entry per CDR3 protein. The repertoire includes around 480,000 distinct CDR3 sequences, about 16% of them detected once, and around a quarter sits in the top ten. The sample also formed part of further work on T cells in Graves' hyperthyroidism and ophthalmopathy.

The sample in question was peripheral blood mononuclear cells (PBMCs), obtained at new diagnosis, from a patient treated with antithyroid drugs. The source of these receptors is a middle-aged woman with Graves disease.

This sequence joins TRBV20-1 and TRBJ2-3, with 7 positions matching TRBD2. CDR3 length: 13 residues. Germline lookup yields CDR1 DFQATT and CDR2 SNEGSKA (reference sequence). The J segment lost 4 bases and the V segment lost 1 base, leaving 2 bases of the junction unmatched. CDR3 nucleotides: TGCAGTGCTAGAGGGGAGGGTGCAGATACGCAGTATTTT. This translates into CSARGEGADTQYF.

In the case of this clonotype: This may come from a read error, since a much larger clone is one base off. The chain employs TRBV18 and TRBJ2-5, with D perhaps TRBD1 (5 bases). Germline lookup yields CDR1 KGHSH and CDR2 LQKENI. The CDR3 consists of 14 residues. CDR3 sequence (DNA): TGTGCCAGCCCACCCGTCAGGGTTAACGGGACCCAGTACTTC. This codes for CASPPVRVNGTQYF.

With respect to this clonotype: Being one base from a much bigger clone, this may be a read error. The V call is TRBV28, the J call TRBJ1-1; TRBD1 is a possible D gene (6 bases). The CDR3 consists of 16 residues. CDR1 and CDR2 from the germline V gene are MDHEN and SYDVKM. The chain's CDR3 is CASSERKERGNTGAFF. The CDR3 bases are TGTGCCAGCAGTGAAAGGAAAGAGAGGGGGAACACTGGAGCTTTCTTT.

A few counts support this clonotype. The chain combines TRBV20-1 with TRBJ1-2; D gene unclear. This CDR3 has 11 amino acids. V was clipped by 5 bases and J by 4 bases, with 8 bases between them. CDR1 is DFQATT and CDR2 is SNEGSKA in the germline V gene (reference sequence). CDR3 bases: TGCAGTGCTCGTGACGCCTATGGCTACACCTTC. It codes for CSARDAYGYTF.

This clonotype was counted at least ten times. This chain connects TRBV7-9 to TRBJ2-3; 8 bases map to TRBD2. CDR1 is SEHNR, CDR2 FQNEAQ, per germline (reference sequence). V shed 6 bases, J shed 6 bases, and the junction held 8 bases outside the gene matches. CDR3 size: 14 residues. The CDR3 reads CASSKSGGEDTQYF. CDR3 in DNA: TGTGCCAGCAGTAAATCGGGGGGGGAGGATACGCAGTATTTT.

This rearrangement joins TRBV5-1 to TRBJ1-6, with TRBD1 as a possible D gene (6 bases). Trimming took 4 bases from V and 5 from J, leaving 16 bases between them. The CDR3 is 16 amino acids. Germline lookup yields CDR1 SGHRS and CDR2 YFSETQ. This chain's CDR3 is CASSRQGGFNNSPLHF. The CDR3 DNA reads TGCGCCAGCAGCCGCCAAGGGGGTTTTAATAATTCACCCCTCCACTTT.

This clonotype has a count of ten or more. The chain recombines TRBV6-2 or TRBV6-3 with TRBJ1-2; D is unclear. The CDR3 totals 17 residues. The germline V gene has CDR1 MNHEY and CDR2 SVGEGT. The ends were cut back, 6 bases at V and 4 bases at J, with 24 bases in the middle. The CDR3 sequence: CASRTLTGTQHGYGYTF. DNA of the CDR3: TGTGCCAGCAGGACCCTGACGGGTACGCAACACGGCTATGGCTACACCTTC.

The chain links TRBV28 to TRBJ1-5, with a tentative D call TRBD1 (6 bases). From germline, CDR1 is MDHEN and CDR2 SYDVKM. The CDR3 length is 15 residues. Trimming left V 6 bases short and J 1 base short, with 13 bases between. CDR3 in amino acids: CASRSQGLSNQPQHF. The CDR3 DNA follows: TGTGCCAGCAGGTCCCAGGGGTTGAGCAATCAGCCCCAGCATTTT.

This clonotype showed up just once. This rearrangement joins TRBV5-5 to TRBJ1-4, with a weak D call TRBD1 (5 bases). Trimming left V 4 bases short and J 5 bases short, with 15 bases between. Germline assignment: CDR1 SGHKS and CDR2 YYEKEE (reference sequence). The CDR3 totals 15 residues. CDR3 DNA sequence: TGTGCCAGCAGCCACCGGGACCCCCAAAATGAAAAACTGTTTTTT. Its translation: CASSHRDPQNEKLFF.

This clonotype occurred many times. This chain's CDR3 is CASSFSGDNQPQHF. The CDR3 DNA reads TGTGCCAGCAGCTTTTCAGGGGACAATCAGCCCCAGCATTTT. The rearrangement links TRBV7-2 to TRBJ1-5; a weak D match, TRBD1 (6 bases). The CDR3 sequence is 14 residues long. Germline V gene lookup returns CDR1 SGHTA and CDR2 FQGNSA. The V end lost 3 bases, the J end lost 3 bases, and 9 bases lay between the germline ends.

In this sample, this clonotype turned up many times. The chain has TRBV5-1 and TRBJ1-4; D possibly corresponds to TRBD1 (5 bases). Trimming cost V 7 bases and J 3 bases, with 13 bases left between them. The CDR3 is made up of 14 amino acids. Per the germline V gene, CDR1 is SGHRS and CDR2 is YFSETQ. CDR3 coding DNA: TGCGCCAGCCGACTTCGACAGTCTAATGAAAAACTGTTTTTT. It encodes CASRLRQSNEKLFF.

This clonotype was counted at least ten times. This sequence joins TRBV30 and TRBJ1-2; no clear D. The CDR3 runs to 12 residues. Trimming removed 0 bases at V and 4 bases at J, with 6 bases between. Germline V CDR1 and CDR2: GTSNPN, SVGIG (reference sequence). In nucleotides, the CDR3 is TGTGCCTGGAGTGTCCCCGCCTATGGCTACACCTTC. As protein: CAWSVPAYGYTF. The full variable domain, completed using reference TRBV30 and TRBJ1-2, is SQTIHQWPATLVQPVGSPLSLECTVEGTSNPNLYWYRQAAGRGLQLLFYSVGIGQISSEVPQNLSASRPQDRQFILSSKKLLLSDSGFYLCAWSVPAYGYTFGSGTRLTVV.

This clonotype has just a few counts. V is TRBV20-1 and J is TRBJ2-5; maybe TRBD2 (6 bases). Trimming took 6 bases from V and 5 from J, leaving 22 bases between them. The CDR3 totals 15 residues. Germline CDR1 and CDR2: DFQATT and SNEGSKA (reference sequence). Here the CDR3 reads CSASWRGGAGETQYF. The CDR3 DNA reads as TGCAGTGCCTCGTGGCGGGGCGGGGCGGGGGAGACCCAGTACTTC.

This clonotype was recorded many times. The V call is TRBV7-2, the J call TRBJ1-2; 7 bases agree with TRBD1. V lost 2 bases to trimming and J lost 7 bases; unmatched junction nucleotides: 7. The germline V gene encodes CDR1 SGHTA and CDR2 FQGNSA. There are 14 residues in the CDR3. The CDR3 loop reads CASSLTQTGFGYTF. DNA of the CDR3: TGTGCCAGCAGCTTAACCCAGACAGGGTTTGGCTACACCTTC. Complete variable domain (other parts from reference TRBV7-2 and TRBJ1-2): GAGVSQSPSNKVTEKGKDVELRCDPISGHTALYWYRQSLGQGLEFLIYFQGNSAPDKSGLPSDRFSAERTGGSVSTLTIQRTQQEDSAVYLCASSLTQTGFGYTFGSGTRLTVV.

This rearrangement joins TRBV7-3 to TRBJ2-2; 7 bases match TRBD1. Trimming removed 3 bases from V and 1 base from J; junction bases left unmatched: 14. The V gene's germline CDR1 is SGHTA and CDR2 FQGTGA. The CDR3 length is 19 residues. The CDR3 DNA reads as TGTGCCAGCAGCTTGATACGGGTGATAGGGGGCGAGAACACCGGGGAGCTGTTTTTT. It is translated as CASSLIRVIGGENTGELFF.

This clonotype was counted only a few times. The genes are TRBV5-1 and TRBJ2-2; TRBD1 agrees at 12 bases. Germline-derived CDR1 and CDR2 are SGHRS and YFSETQ. This CDR3 region has 17 residues. Trimming removed 3 bases from V and 6 bases from J; junction bases left unmatched: 9. Here the CDR3 DNA reads TGCGCCAGCAGCTGGCTGGGACAGGGGGCGCTGGCCGGGGAGCTGTTTTTT. Amino acid sequence: CASSWLGQGALAGELFF.

The rearrangement uses TRBV7-3 and TRBJ2-7, with a possible D match to TRBD2 (6 bases). The CDR3 length is 15 residues. V was clipped by 5 bases and J by 3 bases, with 17 bases between them. Germline V CDR1 and CDR2: SGHTA, FQGTGA. The chain's CDR3 is CASSLGTVEIYEQYF. CDR3 sequence (DNA): TGTGCCAGCAGCCTGGGGACTGTCGAGATCTACGAGCAGTACTTC. The whole variable domain, filled in from reference TRBV7-3 and TRBJ2-7, reads GAGVSQTPSNKVTEKGKYVELRCDPISGHTALYWYRQSLGQGPEFLIYFQGTGAADDSGLPNDRFFAVRPEGSVSTLKIQRTERGDSAVYLCASSLGTVEIYEQYFGPGTRLTVT.

In its sample, this clonotype was seen many times. This chain uses TRBV6-2 or TRBV6-3 with TRBJ2-7, with D hard to call. Germline V gene lookup returns CDR1 MNHEY and CDR2 SVGEGT. The V and J ends lost 7 bases and 0 bases respectively, with 7 bases between them. The length of the CDR3 is 12 residues. CDR3: CASNGDSYEQYF. CDR3 sequence (DNA): TGTGCCAGCAATGGGGACTCCTACGAGCAGTACTTC.

This clonotype came up many times. The chain has TRBV10-1 and TRBJ2-3; no definite D call. CDR3 length equals 15 residues. CDR1 and CDR2 (germline): WNHNN, SYGVQD (reference sequence). Trimming removed 0 bases at V and 3 bases at J, with 10 bases between. CDR3: CASSESNTGTDTQYF. In DNA, the CDR3 is TGCGCCAGCAGTGAGTCGAATACCGGGACAGATACGCAGTATTTT.